The 27 T cell receptor beta chains listed next were all sequenced from one sample in a study of shared clonotypes between healthy human individuals. The data were produced by immunoSEQ multiplex PCR, yet TCRdb's version contains in-frame clones alone and is incomplete. The sample has some 980,000 clones; more than 75% are singletons. Sequencing was done on a sample of memory CD4+ T cells sorted from blood. Documented subset: CD45RA-negative fraction. Receptors originate from a man in his late teens or twenties in good health.

This clone was seen many times. The J gene is TRBJ1-5, the V gene TRBV10-3; maybe TRBD1 (5 bases). Trimming shortened V by 4 bases and J by 2 bases, and 21 bases separated the two germline ends. This CDR3 contains 18 residues. Looked up from germline, CDR1 is ENHRY and CDR2 is SYGVKD. The CDR3 reads CAISAEGGAGAGNQPQHF. CDR3 in DNA: TGTGCCATCAGTGCCGAAGGAGGGGCAGGTGCGGGCAATCAGCCCCAGCATTTT.

V and J are TRBV5-5 and TRBJ2-4; 7 bases agree with TRBD2. CDR1 is SGHKS, CDR2 YYEKEE, per germline (reference sequence). Germline trimming cut 5 bases from V and 13 bases from J; bases unmatched to any gene: 9. The CDR3 has 12 amino acids. Here the CDR3 reads CASRGEGPLQYF. In DNA form, the CDR3 reads TGTGCCAGCAGGGGGGAGGGCCCCCTCCAGTACTTC.

The chain has TRBV6-5 and TRBJ1-5; the D gene is possibly TRBD1 (6 bases). The CDR3 length is 12 residues. Germline V gene data show CDR1 as MNHEY and CDR2 as SVGAGI. Trimming pared 2 bases from V and 9 bases from J, leaving 8 bases between. CDR3 nucleotides: TGTGCCAGCAGTTACCCACAGGGGCCCCAGCATTTT. Translated, it gives CASSYPQGPQHF.

The chain links TRBV7-8 to TRBJ1-1; D remains unclear. Trimming took 1 base from V and 9 from J, leaving 12 bases between them. This CDR3 is 13 amino acids long. Germline V CDR1 and CDR2: SGHVS, FQNEAQ. CDR3 in DNA: TGTGCCAGCAGCTTAGGGACCGACCGGAAAGCTTTCTTT. Amino acid sequence: CASSLGTDRKAFF.

J is TRBJ1-1 and V is TRBV18; D remains ambiguous. V was pared by 5 bases and J by 1 base, with 11 bases between. Looked up from germline, CDR1 is KGHSH and CDR2 is LQKENI. The CDR3 length is 14 residues. The CDR3 here is CASSFAEQNTEAFF. The CDR3, as DNA: TGTGCCAGCTCATTCGCAGAACAGAACACTGAAGCTTTCTTT.

V usage is TRBV19 and J usage is TRBJ1-5; maybe TRBD1 (6 bases). The ends were cut back, 5 bases at V and 5 bases at J, with 16 bases in the middle. The CDR3 spans 15 residues. The germline V gene encodes CDR1 LNHDA and CDR2 SQIVND (reference sequence). CDR3 region: CASSGGRGADQPQHF. The CDR3 DNA sequence: TGTGCCAGTAGTGGGGGGAGGGGGGCGGATCAGCCCCAGCATTTT.

This clone was recorded only once. The DNA for the CDR3 is TGTGCCAGCAGCCTCAGGACCGACCGGGGAGCTGGCTACACCTTC. Protein product: CASSLRTDRGAGYTF. The rearrangement joins TRBV5-6 to TRBJ1-2; no clear D. Germline V lookup: CDR1 SGHDT, CDR2 YYEEEE. Trimming took 4 bases from V and 7 from J, leaving 20 bases between them. This CDR3 has 15 amino acids.

The chain joins TRBV9 to TRBJ2-5, with 7 positions matching TRBD2. The germline V gene encodes CDR1 SGDLS and CDR2 YYNGEE. The ends lost 0 bases at V and 1 base at J; junction bases unmatched: 6. The CDR3 consists of 16 residues. CDR3 nucleotide sequence: TGTGCCAGCAGCGTAGCGGAACGGGGGGTCCAAGAGACCCAGTACTTC. Amino acid sequence: CASSVAERGVQETQYF.

Turning to this clone: The same CDR3 arises from other DNA sequences in this sample as well. V is TRBV5-1 and J is TRBJ2-5; D remains ambiguous. In germline, CDR1 is SGHRS, CDR2 YFSETQ. Between the trimmed V and J ends, which lost 0 bases and 2 bases, there was a span of 8 bases. The CDR3 has 14 amino acids. For the CDR3, the DNA is TGCGCCAGCAGCTTGGGTTACAGTCAAGAGACCCAGTACTTC. Protein: CASSLGYSQETQYF.

V and J are TRBV5-4 and TRBJ2-7; 8 nucleotides match TRBD1. The CDR3 has 15 amino acids. Germline V CDR1 and CDR2: SGHNT, YYREEE (reference sequence). Losses at the gene ends were 0 bases for V and 6 bases for J; bases not matched to a gene: 8. DNA for the CDR3: TGTGCCAGCAGCTTGGTCCCTCTAGACAGGGGCGAGCAGTACTTC. It is translated as CASSLVPLDRGEQYF.

The V and J genes are TRBV5-1 and TRBJ1-1; D unresolved. With 4 bases removed from V and 5 bases from J, the gap between germline ends came to 18 bases. The CDR3 consists of 15 residues. From germline, CDR1 is SGHRS and CDR2 YFSETQ. The CDR3 reads CASSPRTIGWTEAFF. The CDR3 nucleotides read TGCGCCAGCAGCCCAAGGACTATAGGTTGGACTGAAGCTTTCTTT.

This clone was seen just once. This chain connects TRBV6-5 to TRBJ1-3, with 7 bases identical to TRBD1. V was pared by 5 bases and J by 0 bases, with 4 bases of the junction left unmatched. From germline, CDR1 is MNHEY and CDR2 SVGAGI. There are 15 residues in the CDR3. CDR3 nucleotides: TGTGCCAGCAGTGTAGGGGGCTTCTCTGGAAACACCATATATTTT. The encoded protein is CASSVGGFSGNTIYF.

The V call is TRBV7-2, the J call TRBJ1-2; 7 bases map to TRBD1. The CDR3 spans 13 residues. Germline loops: CDR1 SGHTA, CDR2 FQGNSA. V shed 2 bases and J 10 bases; nucleotides not matched to a gene: 7. CDR3 region: CASSLRGQIYYTF. The DNA for the CDR3 is TGTGCCAGCAGCTTAAGGGGACAGATATACTACACCTTC.

This rearrangement joins TRBV9 to TRBJ2-3; D perhaps matches TRBD2 (5 bases). The CDR3 length is 20 residues. V was shortened by 0 bases and J by 5 bases, with 28 bases between the two germline ends. Germline V gene lookup returns CDR1 SGDLS and CDR2 YYNGEE. DNA for the CDR3: TGTGCCAGCAGCGTAGGAGTGACTAAGGGCTTGAGAGATCCGAGAGATACGCAGTATTTT. Its protein is CASSVGVTKGLRDPRDTQYF.

CDR3 nucleotide sequence: TGTGCCAGTAGTGCCTCGGGACAGGGCGGTATCGAGCAGTACTTC. Translation gives CASSASGQGGIEQYF. V usage is TRBV19 and J usage is TRBJ2-7; TRBD1 matches at 9 bases. CDR1 and CDR2 from the germline V gene are LNHDA and SQIVND (reference sequence). CDR3 length: 15 residues. V gave up 5 bases and J gave up 6 bases; unmatched junction bases: 11.

The J gene is TRBJ2-5, the V gene TRBV4-1, with a possible D match to TRBD2 (6 bases). The CDR3 is 16 residues long. The germline V and J ends were trimmed by 3 bases and 5 bases, with 19 bases remaining between them. Looked up from germline, CDR1 is MGHRA and CDR2 is YSYEKL. The CDR3 region is CASSQEGLGFQETQYF. DNA for the CDR3: TGCGCCAGCAGCCAGGAGGGACTGGGGTTCCAGGAGACCCAGTACTTC.

V and J are TRBV27 and TRBJ2-1; 7 bases fit TRBD1. Germline V CDR1 and CDR2: MNHEY, SMNVEV (reference sequence). CDR3 length equals 14 residues. With 1 base clipped from V and 7 bases from J, the junction kept 4 bases outside the gene matches. CDR3 sequence: CASSLLGTENEQFF. The DNA of the CDR3 is TGTGCCAGCAGTTTATTGGGGACAGAAAATGAGCAGTTCTTC.

The rearrangement joins TRBV4-1 to TRBJ2-7, with 8 bases lining up with TRBD2. CDR3 size: 13 residues. J lost 7 bases, V lost 10 bases, and 12 bases had no gene match. Germline values: CDR1 MGHRA, CDR2 YSYEKL. The CDR3 here is CAITGGPLQEQYF. As DNA, the CDR3 is TGCGCCATTACGGGAGGGCCGCTCCAAGAGCAGTACTTC.

This rearrangement joins TRBV2 to TRBJ2-5, with TRBD1 matching over 7 bases. This CDR3 has 13 amino acids. J lost 5 bases, V lost 6 bases, and 6 bases had no gene match. The germline V gene has CDR1 SNHLY and CDR2 FYNNEI. The CDR3 is CASSTTGRETQYF. CDR3 nucleotide sequence: TGTGCCAGCAGCACGACAGGGCGGGAGACCCAGTACTTC. The full variable domain, rest sourced from reference TRBV2 and TRBJ2-5, is EPEVTQTPSHQVTQMGQEVILRCVPISNHLYFYWYRQILGQKVEFLVSFYNNEISEKSEIFDDQFSVERPDGSNFTLKIRSTKLEDSAMYFCASSTTGRETQYFGPGTRLLVL.

The rearrangement joins TRBV7-9 to TRBJ1-6, with D hard to call. V was pared by 2 bases and J by 4 bases, with 12 bases between. Germline V gene data show CDR1 as SEHNR and CDR2 as FQNEAQ (reference sequence). The CDR3 contains 16 residues. CDR3 sequence: CASSLWTRTYNSPLHF. Here the CDR3 DNA reads TGTGCCAGCAGCTTATGGACCCGCACGTATAATTCACCCCTCCACTTT. Full variable domain (rest looked up from reference TRBV7-9 and TRBJ1-6): DTGVSQNPRHKITKRGQNVTFRCDPISEHNRLYWYRQTLGQGPEFLTYFQNEAQLEKSRLLSDRFSAERPKGSFSTLEIQRTEQGDSAMYLCASSLWTRTYNSPLHFGNGTRLTVT.

The chain has TRBV19 and TRBJ1-6, with a possible D match to TRBD1 (6 bases). The CDR3 length is 15 residues. Germline CDR1 and CDR2: LNHDA and SQIVND (reference sequence). The V and J ends lost 10 bases and 8 bases respectively, with 21 bases between them. The CDR3 is CATRIAQGSYSPLHF. In DNA form, the CDR3 reads TGTGCCACCCGTATCGCACAGGGAAGTTATTCACCCCTCCACTTT. The complete variable domain, with remaining parts taken from reference TRBV19 and TRBJ1-6, reads DGGITQSPKYLFRKEGQNVTLSCEQNLNHDAMYWYRQDPGQGLRLIYYSQIVNDFQKGDIAEGYSVSREKKESFPLTVTSAQKNPTAFYLCATRIAQGSYSPLHFGNGTRLTVT.

V and J are TRBV5-5 and TRBJ2-1; tentative D call: TRBD1 (6 bases). The CDR3 spans 16 residues. Germline values: CDR1 SGHKS, CDR2 YYEKEE (reference sequence). V lost 3 bases and J 9 bases, leaving 22 bases between the germline ends. The CDR3 here is CASSSSSSPPRGEQFF. For the CDR3, the DNA is TGTGCCAGCAGCTCGAGTTCATCGCCTCCCAGGGGTGAGCAGTTCTTC.

As concerns this clone: The sample contains more than one DNA sequence encoding this CDR3. The rearrangement links TRBV18 to TRBJ1-5, with D possibly being TRBD1 (5 bases). This CDR3 has 14 amino acids. CDR1 is KGHSH and CDR2 is LQKENI in the germline V gene. Trimming pared 3 bases from V and 6 bases from J, leaving 12 bases between. The CDR3 is CASSPGGGGQPQHF. As DNA, the CDR3 is TGTGCCAGCTCACCGGGGGGTGGGGGTCAGCCCCAGCATTTT.

Only one count was recorded for this clone. The chain recombines TRBV7-9 with TRBJ2-1, with 8 bases lining up with TRBD2. This CDR3 spans 16 amino acids. The junction had 3 bases not matched to a gene; V was cut back by 2 bases and J by 0 bases. Germline V CDR1 and CDR2: SEHNR, FQNEAQ (reference sequence). In DNA form, the CDR3 reads TGTGCCAGCAGCTTATACGGGAGGGCCTCCTACAATGAGCAGTTCTTC. Translated: CASSLYGRASYNEQFF.

This clone turned up a few times. V and J are TRBV4-1 and TRBJ2-1; the D gene is possibly TRBD2 (6 bases). Germline V lookup: CDR1 MGHRA, CDR2 YSYEKL. V was shortened by 4 bases and J by 10 bases, with 14 bases between the two germline ends. The CDR3 spans 13 residues. CDR3 DNA sequence: TGCGCCAGCAGCCGGGAAGCGGGTCGGGAGCAGTTCTTC. This codes for CASSREAGREQFF.

In this sample, this clone turned up a few times. The gene calls are TRBV2 and TRBJ2-2; no firm D call. CDR1 is SNHLY, CDR2 FYNNEI, per germline. The CDR3 contains 14 residues. V was cut by 7 bases and J by 2 bases, with 11 bases left in between. CDR3 coding DNA: TGTGCCAGCAATCCAGGTTCCAACACCGGGGAGCTGTTTTTT. It yields the protein CASNPGSNTGELFF. The variable domain in full, with the rest retrieved from reference TRBV2 and TRBJ2-2, is EPEVTQTPSHQVTQMGQEVILRCVPISNHLYFYWYRQILGQKVEFLVSFYNNEISEKSEIFDDQFSVERPDGSNFTLKIRSTKLEDSAMYFCASNPGSNTGELFFGEGSRLTVL.

This clone turned up a few times. The chain recombines TRBV30 with TRBJ1-1; D is ambiguous. This CDR3 region has 12 residues. Germline V gene data show CDR1 as GTSNPN and CDR2 as SVGIG (reference sequence). V was pared by 4 bases and J by 1 base, with 7 bases between. Written as DNA, the CDR3 is TGTGCCTGGAAACAGACGAACACTGAAGCTTTCTTT. Encoded protein: CAWKQTNTEAFF.